These 11 T cell receptor beta chains came from one sample sequenced in a study of blood T cell repertoires in COVID-19. TCRdb keeps only in-frame clones here, not all; method: immunoSEQ multiplex PCR. The table shows tens of thousands of clones, with approximately 78% occurring only once. The sequenced sample consisted of peripheral blood. The receptors here all came from a human donor in a cohort sampled during active COVID-19.

V gene TRBV16 combines with J gene TRBJ1-1; TRBD1 aligns across 7 bases. V trimming: 3 bases; J trimming: 6 bases; junction bases outside the gene matches: 7. This CDR3 region has 14 residues. The germline gives CDR1 KGHSY, CDR2 FQNENV. CDR3 protein: CASSHSTGVAEAFF. CDR3 DNA sequence: TGTGCCAGCAGCCATTCTACAGGGGTGGCTGAAGCTTTCTTT. The entire variable domain, with the rest obtained from reference TRBV16 and TRBJ1-1, is as follows: GEEVAQTPKHLVRGEGQKAKLYCAPIKGHSYVFWYQQVLKNEFKFLISFQNENVFDETGMPKERFSAKCLPNSPCSLEIQATKLEDSAVYFCASSHSTGVAEAFFGQGTRLTVV.

The rearrangement uses TRBV7-8 and TRBJ1-3, with 8 bases identical to TRBD1. Trimming removed 5 bases from V and 4 bases from J; junction bases left unmatched: 4. CDR3 length: 14 residues. Germline V gene data show CDR1 as SGHVS and CDR2 as FQNEAQ. In DNA form, the CDR3 reads TGTGCCAGCAGCCCCCAGGGGGCGGGAAACACCATATATTTT. This sequence encodes CASSPQGAGNTIYF. The whole variable domain, remainder taken from reference TRBV7-8 and TRBJ1-3, is GAGVSQSPRYKVAKRGQDVALRCDPISGHVSLFWYQQALGQGPEFLTYFQNEAQLDKSGLPSDRFFAERPEGSVSTLKIQRTQQEDSAVYLCASSPQGAGNTIYFGEGSWLTVV.

The DNA of the CDR3 is TGTGCCAGCAGCACGTACAGGGGAGCGCGGAACACTGAAGCTTTCTTT. Its translation: CASSTYRGARNTEAFF. The chain has TRBV5-4 and TRBJ1-1, with 7 bases identical to TRBD1. In germline, CDR1 is SGHNT, CDR2 YYREEE (reference sequence). The junction had 10 bases not matched to a gene; V was cut back by 4 bases and J by 1 base. This CDR3 comprises 16 residues.

The V gene is TRBV5-1, the J gene TRBJ2-3; TRBD2 agrees at 7 bases. CDR1 is SGHRS and CDR2 is YFSETQ in the germline V gene. This CDR3 has 15 amino acids. V lost 6 bases and J lost 0; bases outside the gene matches: 7. CDR3 loop: CASTPGGVSTDTQYF. DNA for the CDR3: TGCGCCAGCACCCCGGGGGGAGTTAGCACAGATACGCAGTATTTT.

The table lists this clone with a few counts. The chain combines TRBV5-1 with TRBJ2-1, with a possible D match to TRBD2 (5 bases). V shed 6 bases and J shed 5 bases, with 15 bases lying between them. CDR3 length equals 14 residues. Looked up from germline, CDR1 is SGHRS and CDR2 is YFSETQ. Here the CDR3 DNA reads TGCGCCAGCATTCTGGGGAGCGGCGACAATGAGCAGTTCTTC. Its translation: CASILGSGDNEQFF.

The rearrangement joins TRBV11-2 to TRBJ1-2, with D hard to call. The ends were cut back, 1 base at V and 4 bases at J, with 7 bases in the middle. The CDR3 extends over 13 amino acids. The germline V gene encodes CDR1 SGHAT and CDR2 FQNNGV. CDR3 nucleotide sequence: TGTGCCAGCAGCTTAGTCCCAGGCTATGGCTACACCTTC. Translated, it gives CASSLVPGYGYTF.

V and J are TRBV5-4 and TRBJ1-3; D not resolved. Germline V gene lookup returns CDR1 SGHNT and CDR2 YYREEE (reference sequence). Deletions cut 2 bases from V and 0 bases from J, with 6 bases between. The CDR3 consists of 14 residues. The CDR3 coding sequence is TGTGCCAGCAGCTTTAGTGTCTCTGGAAACACCATATATTTT. Protein product: CASSFSVSGNTIYF.

V is TRBV29-1 and J is TRBJ2-7; a possible D gene is TRBD1 (5 bases). The CDR3 covers 14 residues. CDR1 SQVTM and CDR2 ANQGSEA come from the germline V gene. V was shortened by 3 bases and J by 3 bases, with 15 bases between the two germline ends. CDR3 loop: CSVEDETVDYEQYF. CDR3 DNA: TGCAGCGTTGAGGATGAGACAGTGGACTACGAGCAGTACTTC.

This clone has a single count. This chain uses TRBV4-1 with TRBJ2-5; TRBD1 matches 12 bases. After removal of 3 bases from V and 3 bases from J, the junction contained 2 bases not matched to a gene. CDR1 and CDR2 from the germline V gene are MGHRA and YSYEKL. The CDR3 covers 15 residues. The CDR3 nucleotides read TGCGCCAGCAGCCAGGGACAGGGGGCGAAAGAGACCCAGTACTTC. Translating it yields CASSQGQGAKETQYF.

In its sample, this clone was seen once. The V gene is TRBV7-9, the J gene TRBJ2-7; 9 bases agree with TRBD1. Germline CDR1 and CDR2: SEHNR and FQNEAQ (reference sequence). This CDR3 has 16 amino acids. J gave up 4 bases and V 3 bases, and 10 bases lay outside the gene matches. The CDR3 loop is CASSFNPPGTGYEQYF. CDR3 DNA sequence: TGTGCCAGCAGCTTTAATCCCCCGGGGACAGGGTACGAGCAGTACTTC. The entire variable domain, with the rest obtained from reference TRBV7-9 and TRBJ2-7, is as follows: DTGVSQNPRHKITKRGQNVTFRCDPISEHNRLYWYRQTLGQGPEFLTYFQNEAQLEKSRLLSDRFSAERPKGSFSTLEIQRTEQGDSAMYLCASSFNPPGTGYEQYFGPGTRLTVT.

This chain connects TRBV5-4 to TRBJ2-7; 10 bases align to TRBD2. The CDR3 is 15 residues long. Germline V CDR1 and CDR2: SGHNT, YYREEE (reference sequence). V was pared by 5 bases and J by 2 bases, with 7 bases of the junction left unmatched. CDR3 loop: CASSLGLAEPYEQYF. The CDR3 DNA reads as TGTGCCAGCAGTTTAGGACTAGCGGAACCCTACGAGCAGTACTTC.